The 22 T cell receptor beta chains presented below share a single source sample, sequenced in a study of OX40 agonist ivuxolimab in advanced cancers. Assay: immunoSEQ multiplex PCR; the TCRdb copy retains only in-frame clones and omits some. The sample records 60,000 or so clones, 65% to 90% being singletons. Specimen: CD4+ or CD8+ T cells sorted from blood, collected in a trial of the OX40 agonist ivuxolimab. The origin of the receptors is an adult with an advanced solid tumor such as melanoma, head and neck, liver or kidney cancer.

The rearrangement uses TRBV4-2 and TRBJ2-7; no clear D gene. This CDR3 is built from 15 residues. Germline-derived CDR1 and CDR2 are LGHNA and YNFKEQ. Trimming removed 0 bases from V and 3 bases from J, with 12 bases in between. The CDR3 reads CASSQDLYTSYEQYF. The CDR3 DNA reads TGTGCCAGCAGCCAAGATCTATACACGAGCTACGAGCAGTACTTC.

V is TRBV29-1 and J is TRBJ1-3; D is unresolved. V was cut by 3 bases and J by 1 base, with 10 bases left in between. In germline, CDR1 is SQVTM, CDR2 ANQGSEA. The CDR3 runs 14 residues. The CDR3 nucleotides are TGCAGCGTTGATTACAACCTTTCTGGAAACACCATATATTTT. Amino acids: CSVDYNLSGNTIYF.

The chain couples TRBV6-1 to TRBJ1-1; D gene unclear. With 2 bases removed from V and 3 bases from J, the gap between germline ends came to 10 bases. CDR1 is MNHNS, CDR2 SASEGT, per germline. The CDR3 length is 14 residues. The CDR3: CASSEQPQHTEAFF. The CDR3 DNA sequence: TGTGCCAGCAGTGAACAACCGCAGCACACTGAAGCTTTCTTT.

This chain links TRBV6-5 with TRBJ2-4; D gene ambiguous. Germline-derived CDR1 and CDR2 are MNHEY and SVGAGI. This CDR3 contains 14 residues. The V gene lost 8 bases and the J gene lost 4 bases, with 15 bases spanning the gap. The CDR3 DNA reads as TGTGCCAGCGCCGGTTCAGGATCTAAAAACATTCAGTACTTC. Translation gives CASAGSGSKNIQYF.

J is TRBJ1-6 and V is TRBV10-3; D not resolved. Germline CDR1 ENHRY, CDR2 SYGVKD. Trimming stripped 4 bases from V and 7 bases from J, with 5 bases between. The CDR3 runs to 12 residues. CDR3: CAISAGNSPLHF. The CDR3 nucleotides read TGTGCCATCAGTGCGGGGAATTCACCCCTCCACTTT.

The count of this clone is one. The J gene is TRBJ2-1, the V gene TRBV9; 8 positions match TRBD2. From germline, CDR1 is SGDLS and CDR2 YYNGEE. The J segment lost 7 bases and the V segment lost 0 bases, leaving 6 bases of the junction unmatched. The length of the CDR3 is 15 residues. CDR3 DNA: TGTGCCAGCAGCGTAGACAGCGGGGGCTGGAATGAGCAGTTCTTC. Translation gives CASSVDSGGWNEQFF.

The rearrangement uses TRBV7-9 and TRBJ1-3, with 9 bases fitting TRBD1. Germline loops: CDR1 SEHNR, CDR2 FQNEAQ (reference sequence). The CDR3 covers 16 residues. The V and J ends lost 5 bases and 0 bases, in that order; junction bases with no gene match: 5. The CDR3 DNA follows: TGTGCCAGCAGCCACAGGGGGCAGGGCTCTGGAAACACCATATATTTT. The encoded protein is CASSHRGQGSGNTIYF.

This chain links TRBV28 with TRBJ2-7; weak D call: TRBD1 (6 bases). The CDR3 covers 14 residues. V was trimmed by 5 bases and J by 4 bases, leaving 15 bases between them. Germline CDR1 is MDHEN and CDR2 is SYDVKM. The CDR3 DNA follows: TGTGCCAGCAGTCGCCTAGGCACAGGGTACGAGCAGTACTTC. It is translated as CASSRLGTGYEQYF.

Points on this clone: One end of the junction does not line up with germline, which may come from a read error. The chain combines TRBV14 with TRBJ1-4; possible D gene TRBD1, 5 bases. This CDR3 spans 13 amino acids. From germline, CDR1 is SGHDN and CDR2 FVKESK. This CDR3 is CASSQSGNGKLFF. CDR3 DNA: TGTGCCAGCAGCCAATCAGGGAATGGAAAACTGTTTTTT.

This clone was seen a few times. The chain combines TRBV4-1 with TRBJ1-4, with 7 bases matching TRBD1. Looked up from germline, CDR1 is MGHRA and CDR2 is YSYEKL. The V and J ends lost 3 bases and 8 bases, in that order; junction bases with no gene match: 15. CDR3 length equals 17 residues. The CDR3 reads CASSHTIGTGAKEKLFF. CDR3 nucleotide sequence: TGCGCCAGCAGCCATACCATAGGTACAGGGGCAAAGGAAAAACTGTTTTTT.

The sample holds one count of this clone. The V and J genes are TRBV6-5 and TRBJ2-7, with D tentatively TRBD1 (5 bases). CDR1 is MNHEY and CDR2 is SVGAGI in the germline V gene. This CDR3 comprises 15 residues. The germline V and J ends were trimmed by 4 bases and 0 bases, with 13 bases remaining between them. The CDR3 loop is CASSSGQGSSYEQYF. The CDR3 DNA is TGTGCCAGCAGTTCGGGTCAGGGTAGCTCCTACGAGCAGTACTTC.

Only one count was recorded for this clone. The chain carries TRBV10-3 and TRBJ1-1; D not resolved. The CDR3 has 14 residues. Trimming removed 4 bases at V and 8 bases at J, with 17 bases between. The V gene's germline CDR1 is ENHRY and CDR2 SYGVKD. The CDR3 protein is CAISANPGSYEAFF. CDR3 bases: TGTGCCATCAGTGCCAACCCCGGGAGTTACGAAGCTTTCTTT.

J is TRBJ1-1 and V is TRBV18; 11 bases agree with TRBD1. This CDR3 has 15 residues. The germline V gene has CDR1 KGHSH and CDR2 LQKENI. Germline trimming cut 1 base from V and 2 bases from J; bases unmatched to any gene: 0. The CDR3 coding sequence is TGTGCCAGCTCACCACGGACAGGGGGCAACACTGAAGCTTTCTTT. Translated: CASSPRTGGNTEAFF.

This rearrangement joins TRBV7-9 to TRBJ2-4; 7 nucleotides line up with TRBD1. V was pared by 3 bases and J by 9 bases, with 2 bases of the junction left unmatched. Germline lookup yields CDR1 SEHNR and CDR2 FQNEAQ (reference sequence). The CDR3 consists of 12 residues. The CDR3 DNA follows: TGTGCCAGCAGCTTGGCAGGGGGCATTCAGTACTTC. This gives the protein CASSLAGGIQYF.

This chain joins TRBV19 and TRBJ2-6; 9 positions match TRBD1. The CDR3 sequence is 16 residues long. The germline CDR1 and CDR2 sequences are LNHDA and SQIVND (reference sequence). With V trimmed by 6 bases and J by 6 bases, 9 bases remained unmatched. Written as DNA, the CDR3 is TGTGCCAGTAGCACCATCCGGGACAGGGAGGCCAACGTCCTGACTTTC. Amino acid sequence: CASSTIRDREANVLTF.

V gene TRBV9 combines with J gene TRBJ2-1; 8 bases map to TRBD1. V was pared by 2 bases and J by 6 bases, with 4 bases of the junction left unmatched. Germline V gene lookup returns CDR1 SGDLS and CDR2 YYNGEE. The CDR3 is made up of 14 amino acids. This CDR3 reads CASSVGGTGNEQFF. For the CDR3, the DNA is TGTGCCAGCAGCGTGGGCGGGACAGGCAATGAGCAGTTCTTC.

The rearrangement joins TRBV5-1 to TRBJ2-1; 14 nucleotides agree with TRBD2. Germline-derived CDR1 and CDR2 are SGHRS and YFSETQ. J lost 7 bases, V lost 0 bases, and 3 bases had no gene match. CDR3 length: 16 residues. In nucleotides, the CDR3 is TGCGCCAGCAGCTTGGGAGGACTAGCGGGGGGAAATGAGCAGTTCTTC. It codes for CASSLGGLAGGNEQFF. Combining the CDR3 with reference TRBV5-1 and TRBJ2-1 gives the whole variable domain KAGVTQTPRYLIKTRGQQVTLSCSPISGHRSVSWYQQTPGQGLQFLFEYFSETQRNKGNFPGRFSGRQFSNSRSEMNVSTLELGDSALYLCASSLGGLAGGNEQFFGPGTRLTVL.

This chain uses TRBV11-2 with TRBJ2-5, with D possibly matching TRBD2 (6 bases). The CDR3 contains 13 residues. Germline CDR1 and CDR2: SGHAT and FQNNGV. The V end was cut by 5 bases, the J end by 2 bases, with 9 bases between. CDR3 region: CASSAGLQETQYF. CDR3 coding DNA: TGTGCCAGCAGCGCGGGACTTCAAGAGACCCAGTACTTC. Drawing the rest from reference TRBV11-2 and TRBJ2-5, the complete variable domain is EAGVAQSPRYKIIEKRQSVAFWCNPISGHATLYWYQQILGQGPKLLIQFQNNGVVDDSQLPKDRFSAERLKGVDSTLKIQPAKLEDSAVYLCASSAGLQETQYFGPGTRLLVL.

The chain uses TRBV6-1 and TRBJ1-3, with 11 bases matching TRBD1. V lost 4 bases and J lost 4; bases outside the gene matches: 6. The length of the CDR3 is 16 residues. Germline V gene sequence: CDR1 MNHNS, CDR2 SASEGT. DNA for the CDR3: TGTGCCAGCAGTGTCATGGACAGGGGGCTCGGAAACACCATATATTTT. Translated: CASSVMDRGLGNTIYF.

The CDR3: CASRSKGGVSNQPQHF. The CDR3 coding sequence is TGTGCCAGCAGATCGAAGGGAGGGGTGAGCAATCAGCCCCAGCATTTT. The chain has TRBV28 and TRBJ1-5; TRBD1 is a possible D gene (5 bases). Germline CDR1 and CDR2: MDHEN and SYDVKM. The CDR3 has 16 residues. Between the trimmed V and J ends, which lost 6 bases and 1 base, there was a span of 16 bases.

V and J are TRBV28 and TRBJ1-3; D is undetermined. Germline values: CDR1 MDHEN, CDR2 SYDVKM. There are 14 residues in the CDR3. V gave up 7 bases and J gave up 0 bases, with 10 bases separating them. Written as DNA, the CDR3 is TGTGCCAGCAAACCCGACCACTCTGGAAACACCATATATTTT. It yields the protein CASKPDHSGNTIYF.

The V call is TRBV18, the J call TRBJ2-5; 7 nucleotides line up with TRBD1. The J call is uncertain, as TRBJ2-7 better fits the DNA end. CDR1 and CDR2 from the germline V gene are KGHSH and LQKENI. The CDR3 length is 14 residues. The CDR3 sequence is CASSPRQGNNEQYF. The CDR3 region has the DNA TGTGCCAGCTCACCTAGACAGGGTAACAACGAGCAGTACTTC.